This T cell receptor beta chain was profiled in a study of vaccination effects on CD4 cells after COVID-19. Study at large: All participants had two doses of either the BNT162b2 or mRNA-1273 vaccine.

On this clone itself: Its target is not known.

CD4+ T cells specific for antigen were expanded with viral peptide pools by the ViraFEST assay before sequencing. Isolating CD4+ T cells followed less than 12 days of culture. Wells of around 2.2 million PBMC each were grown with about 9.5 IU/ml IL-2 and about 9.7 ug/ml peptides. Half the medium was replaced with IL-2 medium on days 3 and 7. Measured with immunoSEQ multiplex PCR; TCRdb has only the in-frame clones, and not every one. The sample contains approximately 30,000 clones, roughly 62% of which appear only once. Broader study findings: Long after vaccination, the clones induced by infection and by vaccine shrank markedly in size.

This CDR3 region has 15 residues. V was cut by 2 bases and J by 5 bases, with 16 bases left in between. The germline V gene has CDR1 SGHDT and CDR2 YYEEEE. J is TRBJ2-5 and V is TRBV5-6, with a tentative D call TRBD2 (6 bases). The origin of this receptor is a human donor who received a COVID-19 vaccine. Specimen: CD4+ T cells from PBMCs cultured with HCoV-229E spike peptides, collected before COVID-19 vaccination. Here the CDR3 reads CASSFPGTREETQYF. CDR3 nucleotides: TGTGCCAGCAGCTTCCCAGGGACTCGAGAGGAGACCCAGTACTTC. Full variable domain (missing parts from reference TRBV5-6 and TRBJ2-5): DAGVTQSPTHLIKTRGQQVTLRCSPKSGHDTVSWYQQALGQGPQFIFQYYEEEERQRGNFPDRFSGHQFPNYSSELNVNALLLGDSALYLCASSFPGTREETQYFGPGTRLLVL.